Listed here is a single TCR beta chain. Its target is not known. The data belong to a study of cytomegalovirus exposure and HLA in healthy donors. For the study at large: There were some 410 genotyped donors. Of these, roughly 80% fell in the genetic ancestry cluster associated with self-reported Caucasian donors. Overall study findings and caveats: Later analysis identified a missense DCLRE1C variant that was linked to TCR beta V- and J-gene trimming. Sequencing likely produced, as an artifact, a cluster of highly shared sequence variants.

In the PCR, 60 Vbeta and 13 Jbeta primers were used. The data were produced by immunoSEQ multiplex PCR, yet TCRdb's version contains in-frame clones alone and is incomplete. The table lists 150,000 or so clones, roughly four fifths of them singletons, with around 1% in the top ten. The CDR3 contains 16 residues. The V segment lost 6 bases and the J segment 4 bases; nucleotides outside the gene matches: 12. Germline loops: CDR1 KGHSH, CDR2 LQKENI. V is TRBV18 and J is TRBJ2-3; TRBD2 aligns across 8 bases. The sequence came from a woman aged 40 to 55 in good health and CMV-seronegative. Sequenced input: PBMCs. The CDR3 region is CASSYGLATAADTQYF. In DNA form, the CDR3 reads TGTGCCAGCTCCTATGGACTAGCCACGGCAGCAGATACGCAGTATTTT. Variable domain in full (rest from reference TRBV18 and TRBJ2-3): NAGVMQNPRHLVRRRGQEARLRCSPMKGHSHVYWYRQLPEEGLKFMVYLQKENIIDESGMPKERFSAEFPKEGPSILRIQQVVRGDSAAYFCASSYGLATAADTQYFGPGTRLTVL.